This note documents a single T cell receptor (beta chain) sequence. The target of this receptor is not known. Base qualities are not recorded, but no much larger clone differs from it by a single base. The data originate from a study of T cell changes during pregnancy in multiple sclerosis (dated by TCRdb to about 2019). Study-wide context: The study looked at changes in the T cell repertoire across pregnancy in women with multiple sclerosis.

Library preparation was by the immunoSEQ multiplex PCR assay. TCRdb retrieved this table from immuneACCESS and kept in-frame rearrangements only. Not all clones are present; in checked studies, unresolved V genes account for under half, and no reason is known for the remainder. Here the sample has 40,000 to 50,000 clones; 80% to 95% occur a single time. The ten top clones hold around 0.52% of the sample. This TCR derives from a female donor with multiple sclerosis, enrolled in a pregnancy study. The material was CD4+ T cells from peripheral blood mononuclear cells, obtained in the third trimester of pregnancy.

DNA sequence: TGCGCCAGCACCCGAGAAGTGCCTATGAACACTGAAGCTTTCTTT. It translates as CASTREVPMNTEAFF. The chain links TRBV4-1 with TRBJ1-1, with the D segment identity uncertain. For CDR1 and CDR2, the germline V gene lists MGHRA and YSYEKL. The CDR3 starts with the cysteine, ends with the phenylalanine, and has 15 residues. This entry keeps only the CDR3 DNA: 45 bases, framed from base 1. The V end loses 7 bases and the J end loses 0 bases, and a stretch of 15 bases separates them.